This is a list of T cell receptor beta chains from one sample in a study of T-cell reconstitution after alpha-beta-depleted transplantation in children. TCRdb passed the PCR reads through MiXCR, listing each CDR3 protein once. The sample includes about 420,000 distinct CDR3 sequences, about 17% seen only once; the top ten take roughly 27%. Sequencing was performed on PBMCs, mostly from graft donor cells, taken 360 days after TCRalphabeta/CD19-depleted stem cell transplant. The receptors stem from a boy in the first two years of life who had a stem cell transplant for Wiskott-Aldrich syndrome, so the T cells may come from the graft donor. Both conserved end residues are part of each CDR3. The D gene is left open where the match is weak. Clone size is not always given. Where it is, it says once, few, many or a class for expanded clones.

>TRBD2|TRBJ2-1|TRBV7-9|.
TGTGCCAGCACTCTAGCGGGGGGGATTTACTACAATGAGCAGTTCTTC
CASTLAGGIYYNEQFF
>TRBD2|TRBJ2-1|TRBV7-9|.
TGTGCCAGCAGCTTAGCACTAGCGCCCGAGCAGTTCTTC
CASSLALAPEQFF
>.|TRBJ1-2|TRBV29-1|many
TGCAGCGTTGCTCGGGGGCAGGGCTACACCTTC
CSVARGQGYTF
>.|TRBJ1-1|TRBV20-1|.
TGCAGTGCTAGGCCCCCGGGATATGAAGCTTTCTTT
CSARPPGYEAFF
>.|TRBJ2-7|TRBV12-3/TRBV12-4|few
TGTGCCAGCAGTTTAGAGACCGGGGTGGTCTACGAGCAGTACTTC
CASSLETGVVYEQYF
>.|TRBJ1-5|TRBV7-8|.
TGTGCCAGCAGCTTAGCGGAGAATCAGCCCCAGCATTTT
CASSLAENQPQHF
>.|TRBJ1-5|TRBV5-1|.
TGCGCCAGCAGCTTGGCCGTAAGGATACTAAGCAATCAGCCCCAGCATTTT
CASSLAVRILSNQPQHF
>TRBD2|TRBJ2-2|TRBV5-1|.
TGCGCCAGCAGCTTGAAGGCTAGCGGGGGCCCAAACACCGGGGAGCTGTTTTTT
CASSLKASGGPNTGELFF
>TRBD2|TRBJ2-1|TRBV20-1|few
TGCAGTGCTAGAGGACTAGCGGGAGGGAGTGAGCAGTTCTTC
CSARGLAGGSEQFF
>.|TRBJ2-1|TRBV24-1|few
TGTGCCACCAGTGATCCAGGGGAACGGTCGTACAATGAGCAGTTCTTC
CATSDPGERSYNEQFF
>.|TRBJ2-3|TRBV20-1|.
TGCAGTGCCCGAAACCCAGGAGGCGGGGGCCAGTATTTT
CSARNPGGGGQYF
>TRBD2|TRBJ2-7|TRBV12-3/TRBV12-4|few
TGTGCCAGCAGCTTTTGGGGGGGACCGACCTACGAGCAGTACTTC
CASSFWGGPTYEQYF
>.|TRBJ2-2|TRBV15|few
TGTGCCACCAGCAGAGATTCGGCAGGGAACACCGGGGAGCTGTTTTTT
CATSRDSAGNTGELFF
>TRBD1|TRBJ2-7|TRBV12-3/TRBV12-4|.
TGTGCCAGCAGCTATGGACAGGGGGCTCGAGAGCAGTACTTC
CASSYGQGAREQYF
>.|TRBJ2-3|TRBV2|.
TGTGCCAGCAGAGGGGGTCTAGTAACAGATACGCAGTATTTT
CASRGGLVTDTQYF
>.|TRBJ2-2|TRBV5-1|few
TGCGCCAGCAGCAGACACTTACCCACGAACACCGGGGAGCTGTTTTTT
CASSRHLPTNTGELFF
>.|TRBJ2-7|TRBV5-6|few
TGTGCCAGCAGCTTGGCCTCCCTTGACCCCTACGAGCAGTACTTC
CASSLASLDPYEQYF
>TRBD2|TRBJ2-3|TRBV7-9|few
TGTGCCAGCAGCTTATTTCAGCGGGAGAGGGGAGATACGCAGTATTTT
CASSLFQRERGDTQYF
>.|TRBJ2-7|TRBV4-1|few
TGCGCCAGCAGCCAAGCTGCCTTAGCCCTGTCGGTCTACGAGCAGTACTTC
CASSQAALALSVYEQYF
>TRBD2|TRBJ2-3|TRBV5-1|.
TGCGCCAGCAGCCTAGAAGCGGGGGGGCGGGCAGATACGCAGTATTTT
CASSLEAGGRADTQYF
>.|TRBJ2-1|TRBV7-2|.
TGTGCCAGCAGCTTAGCAGCGGGTTCCTCCTACAATGAGCAGTTCTTC
CASSLAAGSSYNEQFF
>.|TRBJ2-3|TRBV4-3|.
TGCGCCAGCAGCCAAGTGGGGGCTAGCCCCCATACGCAGTATTTT
CASSQVGASPHTQYF
>.|TRBJ2-1|TRBV7-6|few
TGTGCCAGCAGCCATTTAGAAGCCTACAATGAGCAGTTCTTC
CASSHLEAYNEQFF
>.|TRBJ2-5|TRBV12-3/TRBV12-4|.
TGTGCCAGCAGAGTGGACAGCGAGACCCAGTACTTC
CASRVDSETQYF
>TRBD1|TRBJ2-5|TRBV5-1|many
TGCGCCAGCAGCTCGGGACAGTACCAAGAGACCCAGTACTTC
CASSSGQYQETQYF
>.|TRBJ1-1|TRBV5-1|.
TGCGCCAGCAAAAAGTCGCCGAACACTGAAGCTTTCTTT
CASKKSPNTEAFF
>.|TRBJ2-7|TRBV12-3/TRBV12-4|.
TGTGCCAGCCGATTAGGGGTTCGGGAGCAGTACTTC
CASRLGVREQYF